The 30 T cell receptor beta chains below were found in one sample sequenced in a study of cytomegalovirus exposure and HLA in healthy donors. Sequencing was performed with immunoSEQ multiplex PCR; in TCRdb, only in-frame clones are kept and a portion is missing. The repertoire has 250,000 to 400,000 clones, 70% to 90% of them found once; the top ten carry about 0.96%. Sequencing was performed on PBMCs. These receptors were collected from a man aged 30 to 45 in good health and CMV-seronegative.

The chain uses TRBV5-1 and TRBJ2-2, with D perhaps matching TRBD1 (5 bases). V was clipped by 4 bases and J by 2 bases, with 18 bases between them. CDR3 size: 17 residues. Germline lookup yields CDR1 SGHRS and CDR2 YFSETQ. This CDR3 is CASSPRVLTQNTGELFF. The CDR3 DNA reads as TGCGCCAGCAGCCCCAGGGTCCTAACCCAAAACACCGGGGAGCTGTTTTTT.

The rearrangement joins TRBV7-6 to TRBJ2-3, with a weak D call TRBD2 (6 bases). V lost 2 bases and J lost 10, with 13 bases in between. Germline V CDR1 and CDR2: SGHVS, FNYEAQ. The CDR3 is 13 amino acids. The DNA for the CDR3 is TGTGCCAGCAGCTTATCTCCCGGGACTCCGCAGTATTTT. The encoded protein is CASSLSPGTPQYF.

A single count supports this clone. The chain couples TRBV5-1 to TRBJ1-6, with 7 bases matching TRBD1. Germline V gene lookup returns CDR1 SGHRS and CDR2 YFSETQ. V trimming: 3 bases; J trimming: 7 bases; junction bases outside the gene matches: 7. The CDR3 is 15 residues long. CDR3 amino acids: CASSSGGTENSPLHF. CDR3 bases: TGCGCCAGCAGCTCAGGGGGGACAGAGAATTCACCCCTCCACTTT.

CDR3 loop: CASSPGQASGNTIYF. CDR3 nucleotides: TGCGCCAGCAGCCCCGGACAGGCCTCTGGAAACACCATATATTTT. The V gene is TRBV5-1, the J gene TRBJ1-3; 7 nucleotides agree with TRBD1. In germline, CDR1 is SGHRS, CDR2 YFSETQ. J gave up 0 bases and V 4 bases, and 4 bases lay outside the gene matches. The CDR3 spans 15 residues.

This clone was seen a few times. The rearrangement links TRBV11-2 to TRBJ2-1; D call uncertain. Germline V lookup: CDR1 SGHAT, CDR2 FQNNGV. This CDR3 is 13 amino acids long. V lost 1 base and J 8 bases, leaving 9 bases between the germline ends. CDR3 coding DNA: TGTGCCAGCAGCTTAGTGGCTAGTTATGAGCAGTTCTTC. Translated: CASSLVASYEQFF.

This chain connects TRBV11-2 to TRBJ1-2; 12 bases align to TRBD1. Germline CDR1 and CDR2: SGHAT and FQNNGV. This CDR3 is 15 amino acids long. V trimming: 5 bases; J trimming: 9 bases; junction bases outside the gene matches: 10. This CDR3 reads CASSARDRGRLRYTF. DNA for the CDR3: TGTGCCAGCAGCGCTCGGGACAGGGGGCGTTTACGCTACACCTTC.

CDR3 loop: CASSPGGYLGTDTQYF. As DNA, the CDR3 is TGTGCCAGCTCCCCGGGAGGGTACTTGGGCACAGATACGCAGTATTTT. The V gene is TRBV27, the J gene TRBJ2-3, with 8 nucleotides matching TRBD2. The CDR3 is 16 amino acids. CDR1 and CDR2 from the germline V gene are MNHEY and SMNVEV (reference sequence). The V gene end was trimmed by 8 bases and the J gene end by 1 base; junction bases not matched to a gene: 11.

This clone has only a few counts. The chain uses TRBV4-2 and TRBJ2-3, with TRBD1 identical over 8 bases. The germline V gene encodes CDR1 LGHNA and CDR2 YNFKEQ. The junction had 14 bases not matched to a gene; V was cut back by 3 bases and J by 3 bases. This CDR3 has 18 amino acids. DNA of the CDR3: TGTGCCAGCAGCCAGAGGTCGGCAGGGGGCGATGGGACAGATACGCAGTATTTT. This sequence encodes CASSQRSAGGDGTDTQYF.

The chain couples TRBV11-3 to TRBJ2-1, with D tentatively TRBD1 (7 bases). This CDR3 region has 15 residues. Trimming left V 1 base short and J 7 bases short, with 14 bases between. Germline V gives CDR1 SGHNT, CDR2 YENEEA. CDR3 loop: CASSLATGRSNEQFF. The CDR3 DNA sequence: TGTGCCAGCAGCTTAGCGACAGGGAGGTCAAATGAGCAGTTCTTC.

The gene calls are TRBV5-4 and TRBJ1-2, with 8 bases aligning to TRBD1. There are 19 residues in the CDR3. V shed 3 bases and J 5 bases; nucleotides not matched to a gene: 21. In germline, CDR1 is SGHNT, CDR2 YYREEE (reference sequence). The CDR3: CASSSWPWDRPTPWYGYTF. The DNA of the CDR3 is TGTGCCAGCAGCTCCTGGCCCTGGGACAGGCCAACCCCTTGGTATGGCTACACCTTC.

This clone was counted only a few times. The rearrangement uses TRBV6-1 and TRBJ1-1, with D unresolved. The CDR3 is 14 amino acids. With 6 bases removed from V and 0 bases from J, the gap between germline ends came to 11 bases. Germline assignment: CDR1 MNHNS and CDR2 SASEGT. The CDR3: CASSVTTVNTEAFF. The CDR3 DNA follows: TGTGCCAGCAGCGTGACGACTGTGAACACTGAAGCTTTCTTT.

This rearrangement joins TRBV15 to TRBJ2-1; the D gene is possibly TRBD1 (6 bases). CDR1 and CDR2 (germline): LNHNV, YYDKDF (reference sequence). Trimming removed 3 bases from V and 3 bases from J, with 9 bases in between. CDR3 size: 14 residues. This chain's CDR3 is CATSSHRDYNEQFF. Here the CDR3 DNA reads TGTGCCACCAGCAGCCACAGGGACTACAATGAGCAGTTCTTC. Based on the CDR3 plus reference TRBV15 and TRBJ2-1, the full variable domain is DAMVIQNPRYQVTQFGKPVTLSCSQTLNHNVMYWYQQKSSQAPKLLFHYYDKDFNNEADTPDNFQSRRPNTSFCFLDIRSPGLGDTAMYLCATSSHRDYNEQFFGPGTRLTVL.

J is TRBJ2-7 and V is TRBV6-6; maybe TRBD1 (6 bases). V gave up 0 bases and J gave up 4 bases, with 10 bases separating them. The CDR3 runs 14 residues. The V gene's germline CDR1 is MNHNY and CDR2 SVGAGI (reference sequence). CDR3 in amino acids: CASSYSGGTYEQYF. The CDR3 DNA reads TGTGCCAGCAGTTACTCAGGGGGAACTTACGAGCAGTACTTC.

This clone was counted between two and nine times. The chain is built from TRBV6-5 and TRBJ1-6, with D tentatively TRBD1 (6 bases). The V end was cut by 6 bases, the J end by 6 bases, with 9 bases between. CDR3 length: 13 residues. Germline CDR1 reads MNHEY; CDR2 reads SVGAGI. In DNA form, the CDR3 reads TGTGCCAGCAGGGGGGGGCCTAATTCACCCCTCCACTTT. It translates to CASRGGPNSPLHF.

The chain combines TRBV27 with TRBJ1-2; D is ambiguous. The CDR3 is 17 amino acids. CDR1 is MNHEY and CDR2 is SMNVEV in the germline V gene (reference sequence). With 0 bases removed from V and 4 bases from J, the gap between germline ends came to 18 bases. The CDR3 region has the DNA TGTGCCAGCAGTTTATCGTGGCGACATATCTTTGTCTATGGCTACACCTTC. It encodes CASSLSWRHIFVYGYTF.

The rearrangement links TRBV30 to TRBJ2-6; a weak D match, TRBD1 (6 bases). The CDR3 contains 19 residues. Germline V lookup: CDR1 GTSNPN, CDR2 SVGIG (reference sequence). V lost 1 base to trimming and J lost 0 bases, with 19 bases between them. DNA for the CDR3: TGTGCCTGGAGTGCCCTGCTCGGACAGTTGAGCTCTGGGGCCAACGTCCTGACTTTC. Its translation: CAWSALLGQLSSGANVLTF.

The V gene is TRBV5-1, the J gene TRBJ1-1, with TRBD1 identical over 7 bases. The CDR3 is 15 residues long. J was trimmed by 1 base and V by 5 bases; bases with no gene match: 8. Germline values: CDR1 SGHRS, CDR2 YFSETQ. CDR3: CASSLWDRTNTEAFF. For the CDR3, the DNA is TGCGCCAGCAGTTTATGGGACAGAACGAACACTGAAGCTTTCTTT.

The chain is built from TRBV27 and TRBJ2-7; D is possibly TRBD2 (5 bases). Trimming left V 3 bases short and J 7 bases short, with 16 bases between. Germline values: CDR1 MNHEY, CDR2 SMNVEV (reference sequence). The length of the CDR3 is 14 residues. CDR3 protein: CASSFSPAREEQYF. The CDR3, as DNA: TGTGCCAGCAGTTTCTCGCCCGCTCGGGAAGAGCAGTACTTC.

This rearrangement joins TRBV30 to TRBJ1-5; D not resolved. The V and J ends lost 2 bases and 4 bases respectively, with 15 bases between them. The germline gives CDR1 GTSNPN, CDR2 SVGIG (reference sequence). This CDR3 spans 15 amino acids. In DNA, the CDR3 is TGTGCCTGGAGTCGCGGAACCATATTTAATCAGCCCCAGCATTTT. It codes for CAWSRGTIFNQPQHF.

The CDR3 region has the DNA TGTGCCAGTAGTATTGGAGGGGGCGAAAAACTGTTTTTT. Its protein is CASSIGGGEKLFF. The chain links TRBV19 to TRBJ1-4; 7 bases map to TRBD1. Looked up from germline, CDR1 is LNHDA and CDR2 is SQIVND (reference sequence). CDR3 length: 13 residues. The ends lost 3 bases at V and 8 bases at J; junction bases unmatched: 3.

The J gene is TRBJ1-5, the V gene TRBV6-5, with TRBD1 matching over 7 bases. The CDR3 has 13 residues. Germline CDR1 reads MNHEY; CDR2 reads SVGAGI. The J segment lost 5 bases and the V segment lost 5 bases, leaving 3 bases of the junction unmatched. The chain's CDR3 is CASSRTGDQPQHF. The CDR3 DNA follows: TGTGCCAGCAGTCGGACAGGAGATCAGCCCCAGCATTTT.

J is TRBJ2-7 and V is TRBV5-4; 10 bases align to TRBD1. With 0 bases clipped from V and 3 bases from J, the junction kept 3 bases outside the gene matches. The germline CDR1 and CDR2 sequences are SGHNT and YYREEE (reference sequence). The CDR3 is made up of 15 amino acids. CDR3 in DNA: TGTGCCAGCAGCTTGGGTGACAGGGGGCTCTACGAGCAGTACTTC. Its protein product is CASSLGDRGLYEQYF. Together with reference TRBV5-4 and TRBJ2-7, the CDR3 gives the full variable domain: ETGVTQSPTHLIKTRGQQVTLRCSSQSGHNTVSWYQQALGQGPQFIFQYYREEENGRGNFPPRFSGLQFPNYSSELNVNALELDDSALYLCASSLGDRGLYEQYFGPGTRLTVT.

The rearrangement uses TRBV6-5 and TRBJ1-3, with TRBD1 identical over 7 bases. This CDR3 is built from 15 residues. Per the germline V gene, CDR1 is MNHEY and CDR2 is SVGAGI. V shed 6 bases, J shed 2 bases, and the junction held 7 bases outside the gene matches. CDR3 nucleotide sequence: TGTGCCAGCAGAAAAAGGGGGCTGACTGGAAACACCATATATTTT. Residues: CASRKRGLTGNTIYF.

The rearrangement uses TRBV5-4 and TRBJ2-1, with TRBD2 as a possible D gene (6 bases). This CDR3 contains 16 residues. Trimming shortened V by 4 bases and J by 0 bases, and 14 bases separated the two germline ends. The germline V gene has CDR1 SGHNT and CDR2 YYREEE (reference sequence). CDR3 DNA: TGTGCCAGCAGCCAGGGACTCCAGAGCTCCTACAATGAGCAGTTCTTC. It encodes CASSQGLQSSYNEQFF.

The chain uses TRBV11-2 and TRBJ1-2; D ambiguous. Trimming left V 5 bases short and J 6 bases short, with 16 bases between. CDR3 size: 14 residues. In germline, CDR1 is SGHAT, CDR2 FQNNGV. The CDR3 sequence: CASSMMSGRDGYTF. The DNA for the CDR3 is TGTGCCAGCAGCATGATGTCGGGGAGGGATGGCTACACCTTC.

The chain links TRBV25-1 to TRBJ2-7, with D perhaps matching TRBD1 (5 bases). The V end lost 1 base, the J end lost 1 base, and 8 bases lay between the germline ends. Germline V gene sequence: CDR1 MGHDK, CDR2 SYGVNS. The CDR3 covers 14 residues. CDR3: CASSEWGSSYEQYF. CDR3 bases: TGTGCCAGCAGTGAATGGGGCAGTTCCTACGAGCAGTACTTC.

In this sample, this clone turned up once. The chain recombines TRBV6-6 with TRBJ2-2; D unclear. The germline gives CDR1 MNHNY, CDR2 SVGAGI (reference sequence). V was shortened by 4 bases and J by 4 bases, with 13 bases between the two germline ends. The CDR3 has 15 amino acids. The DNA of the CDR3 is TGTGCCAGCAGTTGGGCCCTATTTGGCACCGGGGAGCTGTTTTTT. This codes for CASSWALFGTGELFF.

J is TRBJ2-4 and V is TRBV5-6; D gene unclear. The CDR3 consists of 12 residues. CDR1 and CDR2 from the germline V gene are SGHDT and YYEEEE. Trimming left V 4 bases short and J 0 bases short, with 2 bases between. The CDR3 region has the DNA TGTGCCAGCAGCCTAGCCAAAAACATTCAGTACTTC. Amino acids: CASSLAKNIQYF.

The chain is built from TRBV19 and TRBJ1-1; D perhaps matches TRBD1 (6 bases). Germline CDR1 reads LNHDA; CDR2 reads SQIVND (reference sequence). CDR3 length: 16 amino acids. Trimming left V 1 base short and J 0 bases short, with 12 bases between. CDR3 sequence reads: CASSIGMGHLNTEAFF. CDR3 coding DNA: TGTGCCAGTAGTATAGGGATGGGACACCTGAACACTGAAGCTTTCTTT. The variable domain in full, completed from reference TRBV19 and TRBJ1-1, reads DGGITQSPKYLFRKEGQNVTLSCEQNLNHDAMYWYRQDPGQGLRLIYYSQIVNDFQKGDIAEGYSVSREKKESFPLTVTSAQKNPTAFYLCASSIGMGHLNTEAFFGQGTRLTVV.

CDR3 in amino acids: CASSLTTADTQYF. The CDR3 DNA reads TGTGCCAGCAGCTTAACGACAGCAGATACGCAGTATTTT. The chain recombines TRBV11-2 with TRBJ2-3; TRBD1 might be the D (5 bases). Germline assignment: CDR1 SGHAT and CDR2 FQNNGV. The CDR3 has 13 residues. V lost 2 bases and J 4 bases, leaving 7 bases between the germline ends.